This T cell receptor (beta chain) was recorded in a study of blood T cell repertoires in COVID-19 (dated by TCRdb to the early 2020s). In terms of the full investigation: Samples from collaborators originated in the United States, Italy and Spain and spanned both the acute and convalescent phases of COVID-19. The material from the prospective study consisted of cDNA or gDNA derived from T cells, B-cell-depleted T cells, or PBMCs. The dataset comprised deeply sampled blood TCRbeta repertoires from subjects exposed to, actively infected with, or recovered from COVID-19. The repertoires were made available in a free public database intended to serve as a resource for research on the immune response to SARS-CoV-2. Samples were obtained from the ongoing ImmuneRACE study (first 160 participants) and from some 1,300 subjects provided by 6 global collaborators. Nearly every sample came with metadata listing a de-identified subject ID, COVID-19 status, age in years and sex. Where available, HLA class I and class II types were obtained from metadata supplied by the sample provider rather than from assay-based typing. The investigation overall reported the following: The quantity of clinical and demographic metadata differed by source and by participant and was supplied without curation.

Another Seattle source contributed samples from volunteer blood donors who had recovered from COVID-19. Collaborating institutions collected whole blood in K2EDTA tubes following their own protocols. For TCRbeta analysis, collaborators shipped samples as frozen whole blood, isolated PBMCs, or DNA extracted from either of those sample types. This clone was counted a few times. Its binding antigen is unknown. No much larger clone exists at a distance of one base, and base qualities are not known. TCRbeta CDR3 regions were amplified from genomic DNA using the immunoSEQ Assay, a bias-controlled multiplex PCR. The study's own analysis went as follows. Within the assay, amplification of reference gene primers was used to estimate how many nucleated cells each sample contained. To quantify the absolute abundance of each unique TCRbeta CDR3 rearrangement, sequence reads were collapsed and filtered. Productive Simpson clonality was computed per sample as the square root of Simpson's diversity index over productive rearrangements. Not all clones reach the TCRdb copy of this immuneACCESS table, which keeps in-frame sequences only. Checked studies attribute under half of the gap to unresolved V genes and leave the rest unexplained. Clone size and the V and J calls come from that table; the DNA yielded D and trimming. This sample has approximately 240,000 clones in its table, and 80% to 85% of those were observed once. The ten largest clones capture 3% of the sample.

The V end loses 5 bases and the J end loses 9 bases, and a stretch of 20 bases separates them. Taken from cysteine to phenylalanine, the CDR3 has 14 residues. Only CDR3 DNA is held: 42 bases, read in frame from base 1. CDR1 SEHNR and CDR2 FQNEAQ are derived from the germline V gene (reference sequence). This TCR was sampled from a woman aged 25 to 45 who had recovered from COVID-19. The sequencing sample was made of peripheral blood. This chain joins TRBV7-9 to TRBJ2-7, with TRBD1 as a weak D call on 5 bases. The encoded CDR3 is CASSPDRLSSGQYF. In nucleotide form, the sequence is TGTGCCAGCAGCCCCGACAGACTCTCCTCGGGGCAGTACTTC.